What follows describes a single T cell receptor (beta chain). TCRdb's copy holds only in-frame clones and misses some; the assay was immunoSEQ multiplex PCR. The sample shows about 67,000 clones, approximately 90% of them seen only once. This sample is part of a study of OX40 agonist ivuxolimab in advanced cancers. About the study: Eligibility admitted prior anti-PD-1, anti-PD-L1 or anti-CTLA-4 therapy; 35% to 40% had some.

V was trimmed by 5 bases and J by 0 bases, leaving 11 bases between them. This CDR3 has 14 amino acids. The germline V gene has CDR1 LNHDA and CDR2 SQIVND (reference sequence). The sequencing used CD4+ or CD8+ T cells sorted from blood, collected in a trial of the OX40 agonist ivuxolimab. The J gene is TRBJ2-7, the V gene TRBV19; no reliable D call. This TCR was recovered from an adult with an advanced solid tumor such as melanoma, head and neck, liver or kidney cancer. This CDR3 reads CASSSFWDSYEQYF. In nucleotides, the CDR3 is TGTGCCAGTAGTTCATTCTGGGACTCCTACGAGCAGTACTTC.